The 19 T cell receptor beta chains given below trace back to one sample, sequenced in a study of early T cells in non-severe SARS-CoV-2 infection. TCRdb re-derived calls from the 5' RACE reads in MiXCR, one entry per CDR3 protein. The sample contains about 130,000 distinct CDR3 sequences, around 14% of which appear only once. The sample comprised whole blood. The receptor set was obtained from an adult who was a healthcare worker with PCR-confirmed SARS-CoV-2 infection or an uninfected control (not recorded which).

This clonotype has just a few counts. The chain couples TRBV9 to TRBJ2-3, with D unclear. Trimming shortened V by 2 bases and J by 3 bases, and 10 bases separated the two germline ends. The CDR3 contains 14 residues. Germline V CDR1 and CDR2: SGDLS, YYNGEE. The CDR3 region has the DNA TGTGCCAGCAGCGTCTTACACGGGACAGATACGCAGTATTTT. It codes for CASSVLHGTDTQYF. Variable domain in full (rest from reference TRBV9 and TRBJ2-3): DSGVTQTPKHLITATGQRVTLRCSPRSGDLSVYWYQQSLDQGLQFLIQYYNGEERAKGNILERFSAQQFPDLHSELNLSSLELGDSALYFCASSVLHGTDTQYFGPGTRLTVL.

The chain's CDR3 is CSARGSGTGTYEQYF. The CDR3 bases are TGCAGTGCTAGAGGTTCCGGGACAGGGACCTACGAGCAGTACTTC. The chain couples TRBV20-1 to TRBJ2-7, with 9 bases identical to TRBD1. This CDR3 spans 15 amino acids. The J segment lost 2 bases and the V segment lost 1 base, leaving 6 bases of the junction unmatched. Germline CDR1 and CDR2: DFQATT and SNEGSKA (reference sequence).

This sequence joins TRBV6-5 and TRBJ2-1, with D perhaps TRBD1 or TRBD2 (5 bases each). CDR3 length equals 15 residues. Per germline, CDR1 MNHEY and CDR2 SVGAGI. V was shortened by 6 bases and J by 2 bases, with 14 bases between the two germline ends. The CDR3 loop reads CASSRDEDPYNEQFF. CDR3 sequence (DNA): TGTGCCAGCAGCCGGGACGAGGACCCCTACAATGAGCAGTTCTTC.

This CDR3 is CAIGAGGAEAFF. The CDR3 DNA reads TGTGCCATCGGTGCCGGGGGCGCGGAAGCTTTCTTT. The genes are TRBV10-3 and TRBJ1-1; tentative D call: TRBD1 (6 bases). CDR3 length equals 12 residues. Trimming removed 8 bases at V and 8 bases at J, with 15 bases between. CDR1 is ENHRY, CDR2 SYGVKD, per germline.

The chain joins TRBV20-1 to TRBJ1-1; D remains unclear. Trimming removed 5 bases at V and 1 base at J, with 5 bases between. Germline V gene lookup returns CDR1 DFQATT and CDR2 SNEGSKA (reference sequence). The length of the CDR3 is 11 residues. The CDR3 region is CSAWSNTEAFF. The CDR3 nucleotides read TGCAGTGCTTGGTCGAACACTGAAGCTTTCTTT.

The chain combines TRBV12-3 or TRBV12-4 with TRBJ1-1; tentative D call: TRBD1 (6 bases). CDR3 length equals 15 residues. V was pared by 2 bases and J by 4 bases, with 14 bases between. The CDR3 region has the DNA TGTGCCAGCAGTTTATCGCGGGGGGCGATCACTGAAGCTTTCTTT. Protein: CASSLSRGAITEAFF.

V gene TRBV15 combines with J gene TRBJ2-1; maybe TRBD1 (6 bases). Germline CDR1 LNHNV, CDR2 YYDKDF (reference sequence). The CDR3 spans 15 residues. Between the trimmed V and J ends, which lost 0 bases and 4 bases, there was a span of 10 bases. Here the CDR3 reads CATSREGALYNEQFF. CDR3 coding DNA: TGTGCCACCAGCAGAGAGGGGGCCCTGTACAATGAGCAGTTCTTC.

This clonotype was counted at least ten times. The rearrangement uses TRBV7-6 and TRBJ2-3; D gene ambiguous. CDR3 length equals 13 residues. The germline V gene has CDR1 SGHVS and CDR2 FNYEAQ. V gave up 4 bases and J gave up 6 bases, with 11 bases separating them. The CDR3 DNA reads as TGTGCCAGCAGCTCCCACAGCTCTGATACGCAGTATTTT. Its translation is CASSSHSSDTQYF.

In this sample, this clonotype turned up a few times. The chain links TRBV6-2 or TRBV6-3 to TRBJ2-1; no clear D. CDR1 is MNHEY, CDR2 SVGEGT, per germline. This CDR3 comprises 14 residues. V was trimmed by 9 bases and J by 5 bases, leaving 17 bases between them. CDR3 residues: CASRLQAWDNEQFF. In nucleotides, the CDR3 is TGTGCCAGTAGACTTCAGGCGTGGGACAATGAGCAGTTCTTC.

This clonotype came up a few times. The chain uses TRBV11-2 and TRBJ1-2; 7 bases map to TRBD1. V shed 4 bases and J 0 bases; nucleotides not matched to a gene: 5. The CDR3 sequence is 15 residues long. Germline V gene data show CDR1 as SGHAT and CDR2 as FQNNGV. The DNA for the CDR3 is TGTGCCAGCAGCTCCTGGACAGGAGCTAACTATGGCTACACCTTC. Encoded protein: CASSSWTGANYGYTF.

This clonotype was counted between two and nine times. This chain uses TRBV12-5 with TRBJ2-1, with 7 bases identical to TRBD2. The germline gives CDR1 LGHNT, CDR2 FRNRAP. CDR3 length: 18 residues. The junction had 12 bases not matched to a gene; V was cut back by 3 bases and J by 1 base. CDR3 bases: TGTGCTAGTGGTTTTATACTAGCGCTAGAGTTATCCTACAATGAGCAGTTCTTC. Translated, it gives CASGFILALELSYNEQFF.

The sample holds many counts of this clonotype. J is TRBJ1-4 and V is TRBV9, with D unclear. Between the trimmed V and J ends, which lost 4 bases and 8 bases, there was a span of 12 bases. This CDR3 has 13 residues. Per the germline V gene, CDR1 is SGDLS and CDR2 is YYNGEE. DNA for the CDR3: TGTGCCAGCAGCCTAAGGCCAACGGAAAAACTGTTTTTT. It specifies CASSLRPTEKLFF.

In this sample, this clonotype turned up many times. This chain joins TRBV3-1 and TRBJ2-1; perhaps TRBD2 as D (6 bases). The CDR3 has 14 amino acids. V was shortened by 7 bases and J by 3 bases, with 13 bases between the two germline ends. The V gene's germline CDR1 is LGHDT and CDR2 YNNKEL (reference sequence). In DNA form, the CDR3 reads TGTGCCAGCACTAGCGCGGGTGGCTACAATGAGCAGTTCTTC. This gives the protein CASTSAGGYNEQFF.

The CDR3 loop is CASSLTSGGGNIQYF. The CDR3 DNA reads as TGTGCCAGCAGCCTTACTAGCGGGGGAGGAAACATTCAGTACTTC. The chain recombines TRBV3-1 with TRBJ2-4; the match to TRBD2 covers 11 bases. The CDR3 loop spans 15 amino acids. The V segment lost 4 bases and the J segment 6 bases; nucleotides outside the gene matches: 5. From germline, CDR1 is LGHDT and CDR2 YNNKEL (reference sequence).

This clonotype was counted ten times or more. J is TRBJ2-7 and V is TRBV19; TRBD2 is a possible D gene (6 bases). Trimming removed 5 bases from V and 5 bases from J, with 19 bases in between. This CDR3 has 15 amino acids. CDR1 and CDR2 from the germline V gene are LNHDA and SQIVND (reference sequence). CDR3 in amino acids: CASSGGTGLGDEQYF. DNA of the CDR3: TGTGCCAGTAGTGGAGGGACTGGGCTTGGGGACGAGCAGTACTTC.

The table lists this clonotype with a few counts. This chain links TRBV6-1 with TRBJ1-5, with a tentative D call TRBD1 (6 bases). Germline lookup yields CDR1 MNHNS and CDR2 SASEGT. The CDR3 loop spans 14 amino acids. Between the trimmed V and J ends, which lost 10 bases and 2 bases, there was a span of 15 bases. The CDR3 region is CATTSAGGNQPQHF. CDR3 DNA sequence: TGTGCCACCACTTCCGCAGGGGGCAATCAGCCCCAGCATTTT.

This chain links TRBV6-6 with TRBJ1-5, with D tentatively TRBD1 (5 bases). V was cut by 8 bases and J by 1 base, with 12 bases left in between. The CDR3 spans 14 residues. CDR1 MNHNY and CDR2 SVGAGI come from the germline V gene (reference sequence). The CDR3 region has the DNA TGTGCCAGCGGGGGGGTCCAGAGCAATCAGCCCCAGCATTTT. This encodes CASGGVQSNQPQHF.

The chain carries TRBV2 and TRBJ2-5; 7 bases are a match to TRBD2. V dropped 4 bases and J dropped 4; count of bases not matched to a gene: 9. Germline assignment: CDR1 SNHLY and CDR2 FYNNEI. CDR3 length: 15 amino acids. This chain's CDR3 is CASSGVLGGSETQYF. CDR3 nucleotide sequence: TGTGCCAGCAGTGGGGTTTTGGGGGGGTCAGAGACCCAGTACTTC.

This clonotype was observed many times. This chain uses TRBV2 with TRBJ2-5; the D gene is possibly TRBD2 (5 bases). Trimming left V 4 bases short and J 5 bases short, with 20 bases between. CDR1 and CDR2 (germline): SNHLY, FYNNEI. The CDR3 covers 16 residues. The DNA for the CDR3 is TGTGCCAGCAGTGTGGAGGTTATTTCGGCGTTGGAGACCCAGTACTTC. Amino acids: CASSVEVISALETQYF.